The 16 T cell receptor beta chains in this list originate from one sample, sequenced in a study of T cells in localized non-small cell lung cancer. Profiling relied on immunoSEQ multiplex PCR, and the TCRdb table lists in-frame clones only, not all of them. The repertoire holds about 1,900 clones, with less than 25% as singletons. This specimen was lung tumor tissue, taken before any cancer treatment. The receptors here all came from a woman aged 35 to 70 with stage I lung adenocarcinoma.

A few counts support this clone. The chain recombines TRBV6-8 with TRBJ2-6; D gene unclear. Germline V gene lookup returns CDR1 MNHGY and CDR2 SAAAGT. Trimming took off 7 bases at V and 1 base at J, with 14 bases between the two ends. This CDR3 has 16 residues. The chain's CDR3 is CASTSPGGSGANVLTF. The CDR3 coding sequence is TGTGCCAGCACCTCACCAGGTGGGTCTGGGGCCAACGTCCTGACTTTC.

The CDR3 loop is CASSPRGQKYSYEQYF. CDR3 nucleotide sequence: TGTGCCAGCAGCCCGCGGGGACAGAAGTACTCCTACGAGCAGTACTTC. The rearrangement joins TRBV11-3 to TRBJ2-7, with a weak D call TRBD1 (7 bases). The V gene lost 5 bases and the J gene lost 0 bases, with 17 bases spanning the gap. This CDR3 has 16 residues. The germline CDR1 and CDR2 sequences are SGHNT and YENEEA.

The rearrangement joins TRBV5-1 to TRBJ2-2, with D possibly matching TRBD1 (5 bases). Germline CDR1 SGHRS, CDR2 YFSETQ. Trimming pared 1 base from V and 7 bases from J, leaving 14 bases between. This CDR3 has 15 residues. The CDR3 DNA reads TGCGCCAGCAGCTTGTCGGTCAGGGATGGCGGGGAGCTGTTTTTT. Translated, it gives CASSLSVRDGGELFF.

The chain carries TRBV6-8 and TRBJ1-2, with D unclear. The germline V and J ends were trimmed by 9 bases and 0 bases, with 11 bases remaining between them. Germline CDR1 is MNHGY and CDR2 is SAAAGT. This CDR3 has 13 residues. CDR3 DNA sequence: TGTGCCAGTACGGAATTTCCTAACTATGGCTACACCTTC. Translation: CASTEFPNYGYTF.

In its sample, this clone was seen a few times. The rearrangement links TRBV6-8 to TRBJ1-2, with D hard to call. The V end lost 2 bases, the J end lost 2 bases, and 15 bases lay between the germline ends. Looked up from germline, CDR1 is MNHGY and CDR2 is SAAAGT. The CDR3 totals 16 residues. Here the CDR3 reads CASSYPSDKQNYGYTF. In DNA form, the CDR3 reads TGTGCCAGCAGTTACCCGAGCGACAAGCAGAACTATGGCTACACCTTC.

In its sample, this clone is medium-sized (0.01 to 0.1%). The chain links TRBV11-3 to TRBJ1-1; a possible D gene is TRBD1 (6 bases). V lost 4 bases and J lost 1, with 16 bases in between. The CDR3 contains 16 residues. Germline V gene data show CDR1 as SGHNT and CDR2 as YENEEA. The DNA of the CDR3 is TGTGCCAGCAGCTCTGGGGGCGGGCAGGGGAACACTGAAGCTTTCTTT. Amino acid sequence: CASSSGGGQGNTEAFF.

This clone was detected only a few times. The chain joins TRBV9 to TRBJ2-3; D possibly uses TRBD1 or TRBD2 (6 bases each). V was trimmed by 4 bases and J by 1 base, leaving 10 bases between them. The CDR3 is 14 amino acids. The germline gives CDR1 SGDLS, CDR2 YYNGEE. This CDR3 is CASSLGGRTDTQYF. The DNA for the CDR3 is TGTGCCAGCAGCCTGGGGGGCCGCACAGATACGCAGTATTTT.

This clone was seen a few times. The gene calls are TRBV11-3 and TRBJ1-5; possibly TRBD1 for D (6 bases). Germline-derived CDR1 and CDR2 are SGHNT and YENEEA. The CDR3 extends over 15 amino acids. Trimming took off 5 bases at V and 7 bases at J, with 18 bases between the two ends. Here the CDR3 reads CASSQALGAGQPQHF. DNA for the CDR3: TGTGCCAGCAGCCAAGCTTTGGGGGCGGGACAGCCCCAGCATTTT.

The V gene is TRBV18, the J gene TRBJ1-2; tentative D call: TRBD1 (6 bases). The CDR3 runs to 14 residues. V dropped 6 bases and J dropped 5 bases, with 16 bases sitting between them. Germline CDR1 and CDR2: KGHSH and LQKENI. Here the CDR3 DNA reads TGTGCCAGCTCGCGGGACACCCAGAGGTATGGCTACACCTTC. Its translation is CASSRDTQRYGYTF.

The chain links TRBV5-1 to TRBJ2-2, with D uncertain. The CDR3 has 15 amino acids. With 3 bases removed from V and 1 base from J, the gap between germline ends came to 10 bases. Germline lookup yields CDR1 SGHRS and CDR2 YFSETQ. The CDR3 is CASSSALLNTGELFF. The CDR3 DNA sequence: TGCGCCAGCAGCTCGGCCCTCTTGAACACCGGGGAGCTGTTTTTT.

This clone was detected only a few times. The rearrangement joins TRBV6-8 to TRBJ1-2, with a tentative D call TRBD1 (6 bases). In germline, CDR1 is MNHGY, CDR2 SAAAGT. The CDR3 has 20 amino acids. Trimming stripped 6 bases from V and 2 bases from J, with 31 bases between. Here the CDR3 reads CASSSRIGMIEGQGNYGYTF. In DNA, the CDR3 is TGTGCCAGCAGCAGCAGGATTGGAATGATTGAGGGGCAGGGGAACTATGGCTACACCTTC.

The count of this clone is one. The chain uses TRBV14 and TRBJ1-3; the D gene is possibly TRBD1 (5 bases). The CDR3 totals 15 residues. The germline V and J ends were trimmed by 4 bases and 1 base, with 11 bases remaining between them. Germline lookup yields CDR1 SGHDN and CDR2 FVKESK. The CDR3 coding sequence is TGTGCCAGCAGCCTCCAGGCAGGGTCTGGAAACACCATATATTTT. Translation gives CASSLQAGSGNTIYF.

The chain carries TRBV18 and TRBJ2-3, with TRBD1 matching over 7 bases. The CDR3 spans 15 residues. After removal of 6 bases from V and 2 bases from J, the junction contained 8 bases not matched to a gene. The germline V gene encodes CDR1 KGHSH and CDR2 LQKENI. The CDR3 sequence: CASSTTGQNTDTQYF. CDR3 DNA: TGTGCCAGCTCTACGACGGGACAGAACACAGATACGCAGTATTTT. Full variable domain (missing parts from reference TRBV18 and TRBJ2-3): NAGVMQNPRHLVRRRGQEARLRCSPMKGHSHVYWYRQLPEEGLKFMVYLQKENIIDESGMPKERFSAEFPKEGPSILRIQQVVRGDSAAYFCASSTTGQNTDTQYFGPGTRLTVL.

This clone has just a few counts. J is TRBJ2-3 and V is TRBV9; either TRBD1 or TRBD2 may supply D (5 bases each). The V end lost 5 bases, the J end lost 4 bases, and 11 bases lay between the germline ends. Germline assignment: CDR1 SGDLS and CDR2 YYNGEE. This CDR3 is built from 13 residues. CDR3 DNA: TGTGCCAGCAGTTGGGGGAGCTCAGATACGCAGTATTTT. This sequence encodes CASSWGSSDTQYF.

The chain joins TRBV11-3 to TRBJ2-3, with a tentative D call TRBD2 (6 bases). Trimming removed 2 bases at V and 2 bases at J, with 23 bases between. The CDR3 runs to 19 residues. The V gene's germline CDR1 is SGHNT and CDR2 YENEEA. The CDR3 DNA reads as TGTGCCAGCAGCTTAACCCCATCCTGGGCGGGGTCACCCACAGATACGCAGTATTTT. This translates into CASSLTPSWAGSPTDTQYF.

The CDR3 coding sequence is TGTGCCAGCAGCGAAGGACGGACACCCACAGATACGCAGTATTTT. Its protein product is CASSEGRTPTDTQYF. The rearrangement uses TRBV11-3 and TRBJ2-3; TRBD1 is a possible D gene (5 bases). The V gene's germline CDR1 is SGHNT and CDR2 YENEEA. The CDR3 contains 15 residues. V dropped 5 bases and J dropped 2 bases, with 14 bases sitting between them.